The present entry profiles one TCR beta chain with its context. Sequencing used immunoSEQ multiplex PCR; TCRdb keeps in-frame clones, though not all of them. This table has under 75,000 clones, around nine tenths appearing once. This sample is part of a study of blood T cell repertoires in COVID-19. Study background: The United States, Italy and Spain were the sources of the acute and convalescent COVID-19 samples.

Looked up from germline, CDR1 is SGHNT and CDR2 is YENEEA. The length of the CDR3 is 15 residues. The V end was cut by 5 bases, the J end by 9 bases, with 23 bases between. The chain links TRBV11-3 to TRBJ2-7, with D perhaps TRBD2 (6 bases). Material for sequencing was peripheral blood. The TCR was taken from a woman between 18 and 29 years old with acute or convalescent COVID-19. The CDR3 loop reads CASSLFTSSCSLQYF. As DNA, the CDR3 is TGTGCCAGCAGCCTCTTTACTAGCTCGTGCAGTTTGCAGTACTTC.